The rows below give T cell receptor beta chains drawn from one sample of a study of cytomegalovirus exposure and HLA in healthy donors. The data were produced by immunoSEQ multiplex PCR, yet TCRdb's version contains in-frame clones alone and is incomplete. The profile shows approximately 27,000 clones, approximately 70% of them singletons. The sample was PBMCs. The receptor set was obtained from a woman between 45 and 60 years old in good health and CMV-seronegative. CDR3s include the opening cysteine and the closing phenylalanine or tryptophan. A D gene is named only where the DNA matches it firmly. Some rows mark clone size as missing; the rest say once, few, many or name a class of expanded clone.

V	size	D	J	CDR3	DNA
TRBV5-3	NA	TRBD2	TRBJ2-1	CARSPGTSGSWDEQFF	TGTGCCAGAAGTCCCGGGACTAGCGGGAGCTGGGATGAGCAGTTCTTC
TRBV19	once	TRBD2	TRBJ2-7	CASSLGRTSGLYEQYF	TGTGCCAGTAGTCTGGGAAGGACTAGCGGGCTTTACGAGCAGTACTTC
TRBV13	NA	NA	TRBJ2-1	CASISGGAGNEQFF	TGTGCCAGCATTTCAGGCGGAGCAGGGAATGAGCAGTTCTTC
TRBV27	NA	TRBD2	TRBJ2-5	CASSFLDTGGTQYF	TGTGCCAGCAGTTTTCTGGACACGGGGGGGACCCAGTACTTC
TRBV10-1	NA	NA	TRBJ1-2	CASSERGNYGYTF	TGCGCCAGCAGTGAGAGGGGGAACTATGGCTACACCTTC
TRBV5-1	few	NA	TRBJ2-1	CASSRDLSSGNEQFF	TGCGCCAGCAGCCGGGACTTATCCTCGGGTAATGAGCAGTTCTTC
TRBV7-6	NA	NA	TRBJ2-7	CASSLNSAYEQYF	TGTGCCAGCAGCCTCAATAGCGCCTACGAGCAGTACTTC
TRBV28	NA	NA	TRBJ1-2	CASRWSYGYTF	TGTGCCAGCCGGTGGTCCTATGGCTACACCTTC
TRBV29-1	NA	NA	TRBJ1-3	CSANTDSGNTIYF	TGCAGCGCGAACACGGACAGTGGAAACACCATATATTTT
TRBV6-6	NA	TRBD2	TRBJ2-5	CASTQVGGETQYF	TGTGCCAGCACCCAGGTGGGGGGGGAGACCCAGTACTTC
TRBV29-1	few	NA	TRBJ2-7	CSVGQGSEQYF	TGCAGCGTTGGTCAGGGGTCCGAGCAGTACTTC
TRBV9	NA	TRBD2	TRBJ2-1	CASSVATSAEQFF	TGTGCCAGCAGCGTAGCAACTAGCGCTGAGCAGTTCTTC
TRBV2	NA	TRBD1	TRBJ1-5	CASRTGTGNQPQHF	TGTGCCAGCAGGACCGGGACAGGGAATCAGCCCCAGCATTTT